This T cell receptor (beta chain) was retrieved from a study of CD8+ T cells in alopecia areata. Germline V gene data show CDR1 as SGHRS and CDR2 as YFSETQ. The CDR3 runs to 16 residues. V was pared by 2 bases and J by 3 bases, with 17 bases between. Once RNA had been extracted, it was reverse transcribed into cDNA to act as the sequencing template. Only in-frame clones appear in the TCRdb table, and some are missing; sequencing was by immunoSEQ multiplex PCR. The table lists roughly 150,000 clones, about 87% of them singletons. V and J are TRBV5-1 and TRBJ1-1, with D hard to call. The source material was CD8+ T cells sorted from blood, sampled at week 0. The sequence came from a human donor with alopecia areata. CDR3 protein: CASSFILGGWDTEAFF. As DNA, the CDR3 is TGCGCCAGCAGCTTTATCCTCGGTGGGTGGGACACTGAAGCTTTCTTT.